This T cell receptor (beta chain) was found in a study of OX40 agonist ivuxolimab in advanced cancers. For the study at large: Earlier treatment with anti-PD-1, anti-PD-L1 or anti-CTLA-4 was permitted, and around 43% had received some. Three patients, one with hepatocellular carcinoma and two with cutaneous melanoma, responded partially.

This CDR3 has 14 amino acids. Sequenced by immunoSEQ multiplex PCR; TCRdb stores in-frame clones only, minus some. The table has tens of thousands of clones, roughly nine tenths seen once. The sequence came from an adult with an advanced solid tumor such as melanoma, head and neck, liver or kidney cancer. The chain joins TRBV12-1 to TRBJ2-7; TRBD2 is the table's D call and was not checked against the DNA. TRBV12-1 is given as a pseudogene. Source: CD4+ or CD8+ T cells sorted from blood, taken in a trial of the OX40 agonist ivuxolimab. CDR3 loop: CASSFEPGRHEQYF. CDR3 nucleotides: TGTGCCAGCAGCTTTGAGCCCGGGAGACACGAGCAGTACTTC.